These 16 T cell receptor beta chains came from one sample sequenced in a study of regulatory T cells in long-lasting Graves disease. Arm-PCR of CDR3 regions and iRepertoire HTBI primers were the basis on which TCR beta libraries were built. TCRdb itself ran the multiplex PCR reads through MiXCR, one entry per CDR3 protein. This table holds more than 300,000 distinct CDR3 sequences, about 12% found once. The time point was: newly diagnosed GD, antithyroid drugs for less than 3 months. From RNA extracted from PBMCs, the TCR library was made. These data also formed part of another study, on T cells in Graves' hyperthyroidism and ophthalmopathy.

The specimen was peripheral blood mononuclear cells (PBMCs), collected at new diagnosis, from a patient treated with antithyroid drugs. The origin of the receptors is a woman aged 18-29 years with Graves disease.

This clonotype has ten or more counts. The DNA of the CDR3 is TGTGCCAGCTCTAGGCTAGCGGTAGACAATGAGCAGTTCTTC. It specifies CASSRLAVDNEQFF. The rearrangement uses TRBV2 and TRBJ2-1, with TRBD2 matching 7 bases. The CDR3 is 14 residues long. Germline V gives CDR1 SNHLY, CDR2 FYNNEI. V lost 8 bases to trimming and J lost 5 bases; unmatched junction nucleotides: 9.

As concerns this clonotype: Possible read error: a much larger clone is one base away. The chain has TRBV11-2 and TRBJ2-3; 10 bases match TRBD2. TRBJ2-7 explains the end of the DNA better; the J call may be wrong. Germline lookup yields CDR1 SGHAT and CDR2 FQNNGV. The length of the CDR3 is 17 residues. CDR3 protein: CASSSGTSDLRRYEQYF. The CDR3 nucleotides are TGTGCCAGCAGCTCCGGGACTAGCGACTTAAGAAGGTACGAGCAGTACTTC.

The V gene is TRBV7-9, the J gene TRBJ1-4, with 8 bases lining up with TRBD1. CDR1 is SEHNR, CDR2 FQNEAQ, per germline (reference sequence). The CDR3 totals 15 residues. The junction had 7 bases not matched to a gene; V was cut back by 5 bases and J by 5 bases. The CDR3 loop reads CASSPSGTGNEKLFF. In DNA form, the CDR3 reads TGTGCCAGCAGCCCATCCGGGACAGGAAATGAAAAACTGTTTTTT.

This clonotype was seen at least ten times. The V call is TRBV20-1, the J call TRBJ2-3; 10 bases are a match to TRBD2. The V segment lost 1 base and the J segment 4 bases; nucleotides outside the gene matches: 8. The length of the CDR3 is 16 residues. The germline V gene has CDR1 DFQATT and CDR2 SNEGSKA (reference sequence). CDR3 loop: CSARVFLAGVADTQYF. In DNA, the CDR3 is TGCAGTGCTAGAGTGTTTCTAGCGGGAGTAGCAGATACGCAGTATTTT.

In this sample, this clonotype turned up once. This chain uses TRBV12-3 or TRBV12-4 with TRBJ2-1; D gene unclear. The CDR3 extends over 19 amino acids. Trimming cost V 4 bases and J 9 bases, with 31 bases left between them. This CDR3 is CASSSMMGRRLRSTTEQFF. The CDR3 DNA reads as TGTGCCAGCAGTTCCATGATGGGCCGAAGGCTCCGGAGTACTACTGAGCAGTTCTTC.

This clonotype was detected many times. This chain joins TRBV7-9 and TRBJ1-1; TRBD1 is a possible D gene (5 bases). Germline V lookup: CDR1 SEHNR, CDR2 FQNEAQ (reference sequence). The length of the CDR3 is 18 residues. Between the trimmed V and J ends, which lost 5 bases and 2 bases, there was a span of 24 bases. CDR3 amino acids: CASSRAGDWRGPNTEAFF. In DNA form, the CDR3 reads TGTGCCAGCAGCCGCGCCGGAGACTGGAGGGGTCCCAACACTGAAGCTTTCTTT.

This clonotype was detected ten times or more. The V gene is TRBV5-1, the J gene TRBJ1-1; 8 nucleotides line up with TRBD1. After removal of 0 bases from V and 8 bases from J, the junction contained 9 bases not matched to a gene. Germline V CDR1 and CDR2: SGHRS, YFSETQ. This CDR3 has 15 amino acids. As DNA, the CDR3 is TGCGCCAGCAGCTTGGAGGGGGGCTCAGGGGGCGAAGCTTTCTTT. This encodes CASSLEGGSGGEAFF.

This clonotype occurred many times. The chain combines TRBV12-3 or TRBV12-4 with TRBJ2-5; 7 bases are a match to TRBD1. J gave up 5 bases and V 5 bases, and 11 bases lay outside the gene matches. The length of the CDR3 is 15 residues. Here the CDR3 reads CASSDRTGAGETQYF. The CDR3 region has the DNA TGTGCCAGCAGTGACCGTACAGGGGCTGGGGAGACCCAGTACTTC.

This clonotype occurred a few times. This chain joins TRBV7-9 and TRBJ2-7; D tentatively fits TRBD1 or TRBD2 (5 bases each). The CDR3 runs 17 residues. Germline loops: CDR1 SEHNR, CDR2 FQNEAQ (reference sequence). Deletions cut 7 bases from V and 3 bases from J, with 25 bases between. The CDR3 nucleotides are TGTGCCAGCACCCTCATCAGGGTGACAGAGGGCAACTACGAGCAGTACGTC. Amino acids: CASTLIRVTEGNYEQYV.

This chain links TRBV4-3 with TRBJ1-1; no definite D call. The CDR3 is 16 amino acids. Per germline, CDR1 LGHNA and CDR2 YSLEER. The V gene lost 6 bases and the J gene lost 3 bases, with 20 bases spanning the gap. The CDR3 region has the DNA TGCGCCAGCAGTAAGAACCCCGCGAGGCCCGACACTGAAGCTTTCTTT. Residues: CASSKNPARPDTEAFF.

A word on this clonotype: This may be a read error, as it is one base from a much larger clone. The gene calls are TRBV18 and TRBJ2-4; 12 bases are a match to TRBD2. The CDR3 extends over 14 amino acids. CDR1 KGHSH and CDR2 LQKENI come from the germline V gene. With 5 bases clipped from V and 13 bases from J, the junction kept 9 bases outside the gene matches. CDR3 sequence (DNA): TGTGCCAGCTCATCCGCTAGCGGGGGGGCGGAGCAGTACTTC. Translated, it gives CASSSASGGAEQYF.

Regarding this clonotype: This is likely an artifact of a read error, given a far larger clone one base away. DNA for the CDR3: TGTGCCAGCAGTTACGGACGCGTCGGCTACACCTTC. This codes for CASSYGRVGYTF. The chain employs TRBV3-1 and TRBJ1-2; D gene uncertain. The length of the CDR3 is 12 residues. Germline assignment: CDR1 LGHDT and CDR2 YNNKEL (reference sequence). The V and J ends lost 6 bases and 8 bases respectively, with 13 bases between them.

Ten or more counts support this clonotype. V is TRBV7-6 and J is TRBJ1-3; TRBD1 is a possible D gene (5 bases). This CDR3 is built from 15 residues. From germline, CDR1 is SGHVS and CDR2 FNYEAQ. Trimming stripped 3 bases from V and 1 base from J, with 10 bases between. The CDR3: CASSFGGSSGNTIYF. The CDR3 DNA reads TGTGCCAGCAGCTTCGGGGGAAGTTCTGGAAACACCATATATTTT.

This clonotype was recorded a few times. The chain is built from TRBV6-1 and TRBJ1-1, with D maybe TRBD1 (6 bases). The germline V and J ends were trimmed by 6 bases and 5 bases, with 22 bases remaining between them. The CDR3 consists of 16 residues. Germline lookup yields CDR1 MNHNS and CDR2 SASEGT. The CDR3 is CASRNYYREKRTEAFF. CDR3 DNA sequence: TGTGCCAGCAGAAATTATTACAGGGAAAAGCGGACTGAAGCTTTCTTT.

This clonotype was seen a handful of times. This rearrangement joins TRBV7-9 to TRBJ2-6, with D hard to call. The CDR3 loop spans 15 amino acids. Trimming left V 3 bases short and J 2 bases short, with 8 bases between. Looked up from germline, CDR1 is SEHNR and CDR2 is FQNEAQ (reference sequence). The CDR3 is CASSFTVTGANVLTF. CDR3 bases: TGTGCCAGCAGCTTTACTGTCACTGGGGCCAACGTCCTGACTTTC.

At least ten counts were recorded for this clonotype. The chain carries TRBV10-3 and TRBJ1-1; perhaps TRBD1 as D (6 bases). Trimming removed 4 bases at V and 1 base at J, with 28 bases between. This CDR3 has 20 residues. Germline CDR1 and CDR2: ENHRY and SYGVKD. The CDR3 sequence is CAISVPDRPEVPIKNTEAFF. For the CDR3, the DNA is TGTGCCATCAGTGTCCCCGACAGGCCGGAGGTACCGATTAAGAACACTGAAGCTTTCTTT.